The TCR beta chain described here comes from a study of OX40 agonist ivuxolimab in advanced cancers. In the study overall: Each patient was given ivuxolimab into a vein every 2 weeks, at 0.01 to 10 mg/kg. General study findings and limits: The investigators did not determine what antigen specificity the expanded peripheral T cells had. Certain nonresponders additionally had low normalized T-cell clonal expansion. Circulating CD4+ and CD8+ T cells showed clonal expansion by week 6 at 0.1 to 3.0 mg/kg.

A remark on this clone: Its antigen is as yet unknown.

TCRdb's table, derived via immunoSEQ multiplex PCR, lists solely in-frame clones and lacks some. The repertoire holds some 70,000 clones, with about 86% as singletons. Germline assignment: CDR1 MNHEY and CDR2 SVGAGI. V shed 7 bases and J shed 5 bases, with 17 bases lying between them. This CDR3 spans 14 amino acids. Sequencing used CD4+ or CD8+ T cells sorted from blood, obtained in a trial of the OX40 agonist ivuxolimab. This receptor was identified in an adult with an advanced solid tumor such as melanoma, head and neck, liver or kidney cancer. The gene calls are TRBV6-5 and TRBJ1-2, with a possible D match to TRBD1 (5 bases). This chain's CDR3 is CASNPLGGDYGYTF. Here the CDR3 DNA reads TGTGCCAGCAACCCCCTCGGGGGGGATTATGGCTACACCTTC.